Each of the 17 T cell receptor beta chains below was sequenced from the same sample in a study of T-cell memory formation after mild COVID-19. MiXCR, run by TCRdb on the 5' RACE reads, gives a single entry per CDR3 protein. The table shows some 300,000 distinct CDR3 sequences, with 15% to 20% occurring only once. Material for sequencing was PBMCs or a T cell subset sorted from them (not recorded which). The receptors stem from a man younger than 35 who had mild COVID-19 (a few samples of this study predate the infection). Cell type and time point are not known.

The chain links TRBV13 to TRBJ1-1; tentative D call: TRBD1 (5 bases). CDR1 PRHDT and CDR2 FYEKMQ come from the germline V gene (reference sequence). Trimming shortened V by 2 bases and J by 0 bases, and 13 bases separated the two germline ends. The CDR3 has 16 amino acids. The CDR3 loop reads CASSLISGGLNTEAFF. DNA for the CDR3: TGTGCCAGCAGCTTAATCAGTGGGGGATTGAACACTGAAGCTTTCTTT.

This clonotype was seen more than once but under ten times. The genes are TRBV20-1 and TRBJ2-1, with D uncertain. CDR1 is DFQATT, CDR2 SNEGSKA, per germline (reference sequence). CDR3 length equals 12 residues. V lost 6 bases to trimming and J lost 4 bases, with 10 bases between them. The CDR3 reads CSAETNYNEQFF. The CDR3 DNA follows: TGCAGTGCGGAAACCAATTACAATGAGCAGTTCTTC.

This clonotype has only a few counts. J is TRBJ2-6 and V is TRBV4-1, with D perhaps given as TRBD1 or TRBD2 (5 bases each). V lost 7 bases to trimming and J lost 1 base, with 8 bases between them. The length of the CDR3 is 14 residues. The germline gives CDR1 MGHRA, CDR2 YSYEKL. CDR3 in amino acids: CASNEGSGANVLTF. CDR3 sequence (DNA): TGCGCCAGCAACGAGGGGTCTGGGGCCAACGTCCTGACTTTC.

The chain uses TRBV10-1 and TRBJ1-2; D gene uncertain. Germline V lookup: CDR1 WNHNN, CDR2 SYGVQD (reference sequence). This CDR3 has 13 residues. The V end was cut by 4 bases, the J end by 5 bases, with 11 bases between. CDR3 in amino acids: CASSVSPVYGYTF. The CDR3 DNA reads TGCGCCAGCAGTGTCTCACCGGTTTATGGCTACACCTTC.

J is TRBJ1-5 and V is TRBV12-3 or TRBV12-4, with D uncertain. CDR3 size: 14 residues. Trimming stripped 1 base from V and 7 bases from J, with 11 bases between. CDR3 region: CASSLGARRQPQHF. The CDR3 DNA sequence: TGTGCCAGCAGTTTAGGAGCCAGGAGGCAGCCCCAGCATTTT.

This clonotype was picked up one time. The junction shows a germline mismatch at one end, possibly a read error. The gene calls are TRBV11-3 and TRBJ2-1; 9 bases fit TRBD2. Per the germline V gene, CDR1 is SGHNT and CDR2 is YENEEA. CDR3 size: 15 residues. For the CDR3, the DNA is TGTGCCATCAGCAGGCGGGGGGGCCAGGTCAGTGAGCAGTTCTTC. Translating it yields CAISRRGGQVSEQFF.

There are a few counts of this clonotype. The CDR3 DNA sequence: TGCGCCAGCAACACAATACCGGGGAACTATGGCTACACCTTC. This encodes CASNTIPGNYGYTF. The chain recombines TRBV5-1 with TRBJ1-2; D is unresolved. Germline V gives CDR1 SGHRS, CDR2 YFSETQ. V gave up 6 bases and J gave up 2 bases, with 14 bases separating them. This CDR3 is built from 14 residues.

The V gene is TRBV9, the J gene TRBJ2-5, with 10 bases aligning to TRBD2. The CDR3 totals 15 residues. Germline values: CDR1 SGDLS, CDR2 YYNGEE. The V gene end was trimmed by 3 bases and the J gene end by 5 bases; junction bases not matched to a gene: 7. The DNA of the CDR3 is TGTGCCAGCAGCGCGGGACTAGCGAGTTTGGAGACCCAGTACTTC. Translating gives CASSAGLASLETQYF.

The J gene is TRBJ2-7, the V gene TRBV6-2 or TRBV6-3, with 8 nucleotides matching TRBD1. The germline gives CDR1 MNHEY, CDR2 SVGEGT. V was clipped by 6 bases and J by 5 bases; unmatched bases: 6. This CDR3 spans 13 amino acids. Here the CDR3 reads CASRRQGAHEQYF. Written as DNA, the CDR3 is TGTGCCAGCAGACGCCAGGGGGCCCACGAGCAGTACTTC.

This sequence joins TRBV4-1 and TRBJ1-2; D ambiguous. This CDR3 has 14 residues. V dropped 1 base and J dropped 7 bases, with 13 bases sitting between them. The germline V gene encodes CDR1 MGHRA and CDR2 YSYEKL. The CDR3 reads CASSQVVGVGGYTF. The CDR3, as DNA: TGCGCCAGCAGCCAAGTAGTCGGGGTTGGTGGCTACACCTTC.

V and J are TRBV4-3 and TRBJ1-1, with D possibly TRBD1 on 6 matching bases. The CDR3 totals 12 residues. V was cut by 3 bases and J by 9 bases, with 11 bases left in between. Germline CDR1 is LGHNA and CDR2 is YSLEER. The CDR3 sequence is CASSQGGLKAFF. In nucleotides, the CDR3 is TGCGCCAGCAGCCAGGGGGGGCTGAAAGCTTTCTTT.

This clonotype showed up just a few times. The gene calls are TRBV29-1 and TRBJ2-5; 11 bases agree with TRBD1. The germline V gene encodes CDR1 SQVTM and CDR2 ANQGSEA. V was pared by 3 bases and J by 4 bases, with 7 bases of the junction left unmatched. The CDR3 spans 15 residues. The CDR3 region is CSVDGTDRGPETQYF. For the CDR3, the DNA is TGCAGCGTTGATGGGACGGACAGGGGGCCAGAGACCCAGTACTTC.

The chain couples TRBV6-2 or TRBV6-3 to TRBJ2-3, with D perhaps TRBD1 or TRBD2 (5 bases each). CDR3 length: 15 amino acids. V shed 6 bases and J shed 3 bases, with 16 bases lying between them. Germline values: CDR1 MNHEY, CDR2 SVGEGT. CDR3 coding DNA: TGTGCCAGCAGCCCCGACTTTGGGGGTACAGATACGCAGTATTTT. Amino acid sequence: CASSPDFGGTDTQYF.

This clonotype was seen a handful of times. The genes are TRBV5-1 and TRBJ2-3; TRBD2 agrees at 11 bases. Germline V CDR1 and CDR2: SGHRS, YFSETQ. This CDR3 contains 14 residues. The V gene end was trimmed by 7 bases and the J gene end by 5 bases; junction bases not matched to a gene: 6. CDR3 bases: TGCGCCAGCGCAACCACTAGCGGGGGAGATACGCAGTATTTT. This sequence encodes CASATTSGGDTQYF.

This sequence joins TRBV6-1 and TRBJ1-2; no clear D gene. Trimming took 10 bases from V and 8 from J, leaving 8 bases between them. The CDR3 consists of 9 residues. CDR1 MNHNS and CDR2 SASEGT come from the germline V gene. CDR3 DNA sequence: TGTGCCACCACTAAGGGCTACACCTTC. This translates into CATTKGYTF.

The CDR3: CASSFGSGTGTDTQYF. DNA of the CDR3: TGTGCCAGCAGTTTCGGTTCCGGGACAGGCACAGATACGCAGTATTTT. The chain recombines TRBV12-3 or TRBV12-4 with TRBJ2-3; 7 bases map to TRBD1. V lost 3 bases to trimming and J lost 1 base; unmatched junction nucleotides: 7. The CDR3 contains 16 residues.

A few counts support this clonotype. The V gene is TRBV29-1, the J gene TRBJ2-1; D is undetermined. V gave up 4 bases and J gave up 9 bases, with 10 bases separating them. Germline V gene data show CDR1 as SQVTM and CDR2 as ANQGSEA. There are 11 residues in the CDR3. The CDR3 nucleotides read TGCAGCGTTGCGGTGGCTGGTGAGCAGTTCTTC. Protein product: CSVAVAGEQFF.